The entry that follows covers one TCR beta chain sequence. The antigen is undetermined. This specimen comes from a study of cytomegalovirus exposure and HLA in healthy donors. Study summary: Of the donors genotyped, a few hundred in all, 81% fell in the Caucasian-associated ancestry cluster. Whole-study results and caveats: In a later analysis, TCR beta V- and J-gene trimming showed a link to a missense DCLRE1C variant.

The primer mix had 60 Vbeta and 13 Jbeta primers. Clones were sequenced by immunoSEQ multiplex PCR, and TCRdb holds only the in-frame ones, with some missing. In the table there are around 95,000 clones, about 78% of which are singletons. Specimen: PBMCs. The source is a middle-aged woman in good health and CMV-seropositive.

The CDR3 spells CASRPGLAGAGELFF. In DNA form, the CDR3 reads TGTGCCAGCAGACCGGGACTAGCGGGGGCCGGGGAGCTGTTTTTT. The J gene is TRBJ2-2, the V gene TRBV6-5; 14 nucleotides agree with TRBD2. Germline trimming cut 6 bases from V and 6 bases from J; bases unmatched to any gene: 3. CDR3 length: 15 residues. The germline CDR1 and CDR2 sequences are MNHEY and SVGAGI.